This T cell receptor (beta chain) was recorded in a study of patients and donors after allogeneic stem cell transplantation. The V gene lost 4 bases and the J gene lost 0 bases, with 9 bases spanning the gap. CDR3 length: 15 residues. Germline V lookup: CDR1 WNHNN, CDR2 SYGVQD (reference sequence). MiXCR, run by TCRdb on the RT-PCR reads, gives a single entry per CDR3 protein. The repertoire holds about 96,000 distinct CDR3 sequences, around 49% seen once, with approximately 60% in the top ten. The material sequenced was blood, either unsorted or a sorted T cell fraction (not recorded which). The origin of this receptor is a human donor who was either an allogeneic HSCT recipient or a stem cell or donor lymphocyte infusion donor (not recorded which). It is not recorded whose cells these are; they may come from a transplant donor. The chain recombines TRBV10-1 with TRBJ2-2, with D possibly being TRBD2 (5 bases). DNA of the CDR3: TGCGCCAGCAGTGTCGAGCGGACGAACACCGGGGAGCTGTTTTTT. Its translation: CASSVERTNTGELFF.